This record concerns one TCR beta chain sequence. Each CDR3 protein gets one entry after TCRdb re-called the 5' RACE reads with MiXCR. In the table there are approximately 630,000 distinct CDR3 sequences, under 8.5% of which are singletons. CDR1 is DFQATT, CDR2 SNEGSKA, per germline (reference sequence). Deletions cut 3 bases from V and 0 bases from J, with 6 bases between. The CDR3 spans 12 residues. The sample comes from a study of identical twins. The same data also contributed to another study, on yellow fever vaccine responses in identical twins.

Sequenced sample: PBMCs. The chain carries TRBV20-1 and TRBJ2-7; D is undetermined. This clonotype was sampled from a woman between 18 and 30 years old in good health. CDR3 nucleotide sequence: TGCAGTGCTAGCGTTAGCTCCTACGAGCAGTACTTC. Protein product: CSASVSSYEQYF.